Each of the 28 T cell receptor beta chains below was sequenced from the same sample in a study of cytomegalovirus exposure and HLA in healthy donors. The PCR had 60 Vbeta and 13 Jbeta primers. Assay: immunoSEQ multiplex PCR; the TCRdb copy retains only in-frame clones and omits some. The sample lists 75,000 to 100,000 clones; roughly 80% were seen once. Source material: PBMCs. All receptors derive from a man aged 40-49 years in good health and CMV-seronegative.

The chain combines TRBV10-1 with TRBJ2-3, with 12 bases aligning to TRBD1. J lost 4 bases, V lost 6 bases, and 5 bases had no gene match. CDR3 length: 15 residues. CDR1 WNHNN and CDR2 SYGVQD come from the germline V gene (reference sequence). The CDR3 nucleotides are TGCGCCAGCAGGAGGGGGACAGGGGGCGCAGATACGCAGTATTTT. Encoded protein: CASRRGTGGADTQYF.

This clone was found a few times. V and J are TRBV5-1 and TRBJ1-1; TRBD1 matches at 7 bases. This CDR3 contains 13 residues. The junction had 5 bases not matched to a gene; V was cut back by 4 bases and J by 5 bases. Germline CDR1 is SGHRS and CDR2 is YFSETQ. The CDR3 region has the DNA TGCGCCAGCAGCAAGCAGACAGGGACTGAAGCTTTCTTT. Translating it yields CASSKQTGTEAFF.

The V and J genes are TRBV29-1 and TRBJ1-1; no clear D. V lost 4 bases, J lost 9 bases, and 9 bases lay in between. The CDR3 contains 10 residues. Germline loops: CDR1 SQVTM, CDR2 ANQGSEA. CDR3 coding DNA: TGCAGCGTTGTCGAGGGCAAAGCTTTCTTT. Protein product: CSVVEGKAFF.

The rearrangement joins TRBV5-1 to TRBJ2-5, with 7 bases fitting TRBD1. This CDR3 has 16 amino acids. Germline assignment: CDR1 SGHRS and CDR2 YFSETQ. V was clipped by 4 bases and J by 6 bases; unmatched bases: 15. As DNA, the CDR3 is TGCGCCAGCAGCCCGACGGGACAGACGATGGGGCAGACCCAGTACTTC. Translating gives CASSPTGQTMGQTQYF.

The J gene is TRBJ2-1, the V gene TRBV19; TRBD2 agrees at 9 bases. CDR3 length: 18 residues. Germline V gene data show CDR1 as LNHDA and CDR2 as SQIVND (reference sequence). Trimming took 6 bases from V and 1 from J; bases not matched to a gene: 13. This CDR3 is CASRTYNGGGASYNEQFF. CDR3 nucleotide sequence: TGTGCCAGTAGAACATATAACGGCGGGGGGGCGTCCTACAATGAGCAGTTCTTC.

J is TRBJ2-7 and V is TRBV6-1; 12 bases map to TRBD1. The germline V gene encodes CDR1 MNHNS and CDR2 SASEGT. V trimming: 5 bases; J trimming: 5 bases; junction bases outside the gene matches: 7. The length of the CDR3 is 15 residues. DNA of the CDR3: TGTGCCAGCAGTCCGCGGGACAGGGGGCGCAACGAGCAGTACTTC. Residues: CASSPRDRGRNEQYF.

CDR3 region: CASSGTSVSYEQYF. The CDR3 region has the DNA TGTGCCAGTAGCGGAACTAGCGTCTCCTACGAGCAGTACTTC. This chain joins TRBV19 and TRBJ2-7; 7 bases agree with TRBD2. V lost 6 bases, J lost 0 bases, and 5 bases stayed unmatched. CDR3 length: 14 amino acids. The V gene's germline CDR1 is LNHDA and CDR2 SQIVND (reference sequence).

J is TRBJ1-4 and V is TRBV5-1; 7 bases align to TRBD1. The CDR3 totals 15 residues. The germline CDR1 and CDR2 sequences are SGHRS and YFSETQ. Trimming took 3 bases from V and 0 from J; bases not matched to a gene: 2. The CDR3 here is CASSWDSSTNEKLFF. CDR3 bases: TGCGCCAGCAGCTGGGACAGCTCAACTAATGAAAAACTGTTTTTT. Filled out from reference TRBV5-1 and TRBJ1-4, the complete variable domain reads KAGVTQTPRYLIKTRGQQVTLSCSPISGHRSVSWYQQTPGQGLQFLFEYFSETQRNKGNFPGRFSGRQFSNSRSEMNVSTLELGDSALYLCASSWDSSTNEKLFFGSGTQLSVL.

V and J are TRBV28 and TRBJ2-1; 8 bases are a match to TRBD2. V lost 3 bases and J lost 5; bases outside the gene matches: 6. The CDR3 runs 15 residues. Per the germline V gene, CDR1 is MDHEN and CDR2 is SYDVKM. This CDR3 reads CASSLFAGGNNEQFF. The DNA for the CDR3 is TGTGCCAGCAGTTTGTTCGCGGGAGGTAACAATGAGCAGTTCTTC.

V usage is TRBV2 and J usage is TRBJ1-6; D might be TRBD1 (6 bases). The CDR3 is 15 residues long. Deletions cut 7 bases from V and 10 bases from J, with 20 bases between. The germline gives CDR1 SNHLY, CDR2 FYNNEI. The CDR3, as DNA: TGTGCCAGCAAGGCTGTGTCAGGGGCAGGGTCACCCCTCCACTTT. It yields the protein CASKAVSGAGSPLHF.

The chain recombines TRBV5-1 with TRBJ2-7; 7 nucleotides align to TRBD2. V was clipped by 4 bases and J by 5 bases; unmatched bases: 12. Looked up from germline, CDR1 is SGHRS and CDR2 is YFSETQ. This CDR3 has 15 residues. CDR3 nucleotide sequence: TGCGCCAGCAGCGCAACTAGCGCGCGGGCCCACGAGCAGTACTTC. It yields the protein CASSATSARAHEQYF.

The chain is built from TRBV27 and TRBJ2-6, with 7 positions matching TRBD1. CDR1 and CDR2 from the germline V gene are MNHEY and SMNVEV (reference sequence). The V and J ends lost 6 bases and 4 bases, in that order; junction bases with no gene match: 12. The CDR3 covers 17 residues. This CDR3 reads CASSRGQVSRGANVLTF. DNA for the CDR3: TGTGCCAGCAGCCGAGGACAGGTATCGAGGGGGGCCAACGTCCTGACTTTC.

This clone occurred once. The CDR3 is CASRETSGSSDTQYF. CDR3 DNA: TGTGCCAGCAGAGAGACTAGCGGGAGTTCAGATACGCAGTATTTT. This sequence joins TRBV2 and TRBJ2-3; TRBD2 aligns across 12 bases. Per germline, CDR1 SNHLY and CDR2 FYNNEI. The CDR3 runs to 15 residues. V lost 6 bases, J lost 4 bases, and 5 bases stayed unmatched.

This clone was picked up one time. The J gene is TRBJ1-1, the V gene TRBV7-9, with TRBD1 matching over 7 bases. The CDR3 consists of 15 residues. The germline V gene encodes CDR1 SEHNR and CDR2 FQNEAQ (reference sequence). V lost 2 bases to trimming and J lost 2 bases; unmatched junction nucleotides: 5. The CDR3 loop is CASSLITGANTEAFF. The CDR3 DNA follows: TGTGCCAGCAGCTTAATAACAGGGGCTAACACTGAAGCTTTCTTT.

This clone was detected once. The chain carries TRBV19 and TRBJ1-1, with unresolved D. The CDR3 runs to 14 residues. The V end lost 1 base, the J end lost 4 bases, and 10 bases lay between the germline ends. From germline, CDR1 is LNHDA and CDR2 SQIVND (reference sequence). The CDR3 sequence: CASSIGRQITEAFF. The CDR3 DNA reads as TGTGCCAGTAGTATAGGGCGGCAGATCACTGAAGCTTTCTTT.

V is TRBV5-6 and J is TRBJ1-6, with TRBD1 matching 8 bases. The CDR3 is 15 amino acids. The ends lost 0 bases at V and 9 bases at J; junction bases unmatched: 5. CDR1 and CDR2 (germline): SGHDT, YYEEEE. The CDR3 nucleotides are TGTGCCAGCAGCTTGGCCGGCAGGGGGCTTTCACCCCTCCACTTT. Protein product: CASSLAGRGLSPLHF.

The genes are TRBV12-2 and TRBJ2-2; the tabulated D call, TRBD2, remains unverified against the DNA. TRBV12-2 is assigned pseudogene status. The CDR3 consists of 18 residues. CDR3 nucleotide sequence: TGTGCAAGTCGCTTAGTTCCTAGCGGGGGGAAGAACACCGGGGAGCTGTTTTTT. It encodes CASRLVPSGGKNTGELFF.

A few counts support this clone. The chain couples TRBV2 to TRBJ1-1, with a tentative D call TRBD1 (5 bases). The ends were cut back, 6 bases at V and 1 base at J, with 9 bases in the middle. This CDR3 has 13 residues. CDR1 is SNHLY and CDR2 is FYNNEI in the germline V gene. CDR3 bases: TGTGCCAGCAGCACTGACAGGAACACTGAAGCTTTCTTT. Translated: CASSTDRNTEAFF.

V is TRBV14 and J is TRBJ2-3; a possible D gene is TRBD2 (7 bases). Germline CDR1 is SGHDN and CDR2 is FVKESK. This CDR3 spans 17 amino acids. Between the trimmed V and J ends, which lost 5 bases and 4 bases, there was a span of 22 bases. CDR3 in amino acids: CASSGQRRTSSPDTQYF. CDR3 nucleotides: TGTGCCAGCAGCGGACAGAGGAGGACTAGTTCTCCAGATACGCAGTATTTT.

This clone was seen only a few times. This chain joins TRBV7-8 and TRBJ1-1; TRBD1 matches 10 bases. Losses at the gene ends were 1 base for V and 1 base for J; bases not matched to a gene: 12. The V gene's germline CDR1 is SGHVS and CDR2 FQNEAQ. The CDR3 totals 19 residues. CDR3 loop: CASSLGRIPGQGRNTEAFF. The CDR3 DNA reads TGTGCCAGCAGCTTAGGGAGAATCCCGGGACAGGGGCGGAACACTGAAGCTTTCTTT.

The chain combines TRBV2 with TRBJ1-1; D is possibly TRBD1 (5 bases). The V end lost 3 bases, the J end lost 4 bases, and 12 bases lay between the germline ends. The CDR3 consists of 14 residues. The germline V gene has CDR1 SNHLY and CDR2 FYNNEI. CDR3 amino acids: CASSDGGLSTEAFF. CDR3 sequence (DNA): TGTGCCAGCAGTGACGGGGGTTTGAGCACTGAAGCTTTCTTT. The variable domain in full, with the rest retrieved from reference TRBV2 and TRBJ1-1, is EPEVTQTPSHQVTQMGQEVILRCVPISNHLYFYWYRQILGQKVEFLVSFYNNEISEKSEIFDDQFSVERPDGSNFTLKIRSTKLEDSAMYFCASSDGGLSTEAFFGQGTRLTVV.

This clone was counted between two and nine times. The chain's CDR3 is CASSRGQGNTEAFF. The CDR3 DNA sequence: TGTGCCAGCAGTCGGGGACAGGGAAACACTGAAGCTTTCTTT. The rearrangement joins TRBV6-5 to TRBJ1-1, with 9 bases matching TRBD1. Trimming cost V 5 bases and J 2 bases; bases outside gene matches: 3. The CDR3 is 14 amino acids. Germline assignment: CDR1 MNHEY and CDR2 SVGAGI.

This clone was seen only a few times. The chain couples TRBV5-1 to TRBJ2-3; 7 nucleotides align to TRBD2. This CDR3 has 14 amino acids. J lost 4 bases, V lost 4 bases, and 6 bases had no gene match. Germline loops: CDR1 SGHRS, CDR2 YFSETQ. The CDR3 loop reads CASSPGGGPDTQYF. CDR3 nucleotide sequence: TGCGCCAGCAGCCCGGGAGGAGGGCCAGATACGCAGTATTTT.

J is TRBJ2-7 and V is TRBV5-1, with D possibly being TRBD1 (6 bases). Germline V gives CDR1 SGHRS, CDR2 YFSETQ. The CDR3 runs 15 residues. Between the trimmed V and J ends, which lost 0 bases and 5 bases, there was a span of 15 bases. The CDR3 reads CASSLVPGEMNEQYF. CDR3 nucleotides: TGCGCCAGCAGCTTGGTCCCAGGGGAGATGAACGAGCAGTACTTC. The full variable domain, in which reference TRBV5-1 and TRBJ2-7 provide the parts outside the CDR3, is KAGVTQTPRYLIKTRGQQVTLSCSPISGHRSVSWYQQTPGQGLQFLFEYFSETQRNKGNFPGRFSGRQFSNSRSEMNVSTLELGDSALYLCASSLVPGEMNEQYFGPGTRLTVT.

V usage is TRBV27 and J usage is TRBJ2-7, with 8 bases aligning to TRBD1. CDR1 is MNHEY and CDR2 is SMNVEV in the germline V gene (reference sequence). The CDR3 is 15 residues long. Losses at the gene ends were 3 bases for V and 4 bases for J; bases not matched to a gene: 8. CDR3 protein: CASSFRQGRLYEQYF. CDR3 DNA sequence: TGTGCCAGCAGTTTTCGACAGGGGCGGTTGTACGAGCAGTACTTC.

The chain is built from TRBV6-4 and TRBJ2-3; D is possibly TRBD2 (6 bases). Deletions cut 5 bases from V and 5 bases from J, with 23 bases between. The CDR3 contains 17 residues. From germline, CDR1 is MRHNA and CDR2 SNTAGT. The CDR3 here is CASSSRGLASGRDTQYF. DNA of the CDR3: TGTGCCAGCAGTTCCAGAGGGCTAGCGAGTGGCAGAGATACGCAGTATTTT.

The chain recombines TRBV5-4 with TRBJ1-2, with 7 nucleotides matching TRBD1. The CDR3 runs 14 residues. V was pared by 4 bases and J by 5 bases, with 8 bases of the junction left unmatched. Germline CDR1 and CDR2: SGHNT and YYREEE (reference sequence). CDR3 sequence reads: CASSTGTVEYGYTF. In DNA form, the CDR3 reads TGTGCCAGCAGCACAGGGACAGTTGAATATGGCTACACCTTC.

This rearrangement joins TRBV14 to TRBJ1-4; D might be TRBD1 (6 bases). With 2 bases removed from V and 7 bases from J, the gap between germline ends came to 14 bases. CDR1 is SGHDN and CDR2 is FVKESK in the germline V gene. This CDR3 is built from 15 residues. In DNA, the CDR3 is TGTGCCAGCAGCCAAAGGGCCGGCAGGGGTGAAAAACTGTTTTTT. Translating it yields CASSQRAGRGEKLFF. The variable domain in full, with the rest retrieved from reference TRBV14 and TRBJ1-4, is EAGVTQFPSHSVIEKGQTVTLRCDPISGHDNLYWYRRVMGKEIKFLLHFVKESKQDESGMPNNRFLAERTGGTYSTLKVQPAELEDSGVYFCASSQRAGRGEKLFFGSGTQLSVL.